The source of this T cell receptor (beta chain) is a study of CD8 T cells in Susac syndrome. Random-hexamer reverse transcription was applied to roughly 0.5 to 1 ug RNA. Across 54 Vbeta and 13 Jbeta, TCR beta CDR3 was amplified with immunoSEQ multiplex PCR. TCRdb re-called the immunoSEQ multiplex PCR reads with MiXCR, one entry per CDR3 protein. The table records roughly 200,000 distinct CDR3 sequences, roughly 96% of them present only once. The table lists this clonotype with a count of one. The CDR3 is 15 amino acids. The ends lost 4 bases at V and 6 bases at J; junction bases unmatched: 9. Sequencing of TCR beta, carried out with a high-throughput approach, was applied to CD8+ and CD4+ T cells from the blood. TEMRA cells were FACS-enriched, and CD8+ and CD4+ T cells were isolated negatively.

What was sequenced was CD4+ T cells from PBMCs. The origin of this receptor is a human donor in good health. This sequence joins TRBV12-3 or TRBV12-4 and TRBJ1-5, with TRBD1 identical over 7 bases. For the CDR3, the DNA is TGTGCCAGCAGTTCCTCCACAGGGGTCGTTCAGCCCCAGCATTTT. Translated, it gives CASSSSTGVVQPQHF.